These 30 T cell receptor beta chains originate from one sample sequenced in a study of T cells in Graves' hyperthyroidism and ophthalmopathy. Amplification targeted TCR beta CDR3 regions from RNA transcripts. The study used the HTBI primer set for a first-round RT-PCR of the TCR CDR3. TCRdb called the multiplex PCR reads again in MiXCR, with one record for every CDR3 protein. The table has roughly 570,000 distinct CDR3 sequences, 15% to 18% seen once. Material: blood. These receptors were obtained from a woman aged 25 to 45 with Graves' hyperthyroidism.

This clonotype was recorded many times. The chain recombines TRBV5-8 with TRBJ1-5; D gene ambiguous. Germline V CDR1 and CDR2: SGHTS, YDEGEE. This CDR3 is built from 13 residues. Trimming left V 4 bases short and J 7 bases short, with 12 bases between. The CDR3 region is CASSRGVGQPQHF. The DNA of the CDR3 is TGTGCCAGCAGCCGCGGGGTGGGGCAGCCCCAGCATTTT.

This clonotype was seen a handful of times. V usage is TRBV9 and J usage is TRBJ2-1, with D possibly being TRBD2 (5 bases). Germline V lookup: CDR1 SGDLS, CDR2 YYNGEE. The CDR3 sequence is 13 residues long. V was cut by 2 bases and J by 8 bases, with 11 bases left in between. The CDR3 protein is CASSVRGYDEQFF. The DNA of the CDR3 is TGTGCCAGCAGCGTTCGAGGGTACGATGAGCAGTTCTTC.

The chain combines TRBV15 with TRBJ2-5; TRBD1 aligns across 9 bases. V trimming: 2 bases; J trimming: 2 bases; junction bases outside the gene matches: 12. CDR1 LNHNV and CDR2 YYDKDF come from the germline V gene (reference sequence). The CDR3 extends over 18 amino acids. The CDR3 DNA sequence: TGTGCCACCAGCAGAAATTCAGCAGGACAGGGGTGGCAAGAGACCCAGTACTTC. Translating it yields CATSRNSAGQGWQETQYF.

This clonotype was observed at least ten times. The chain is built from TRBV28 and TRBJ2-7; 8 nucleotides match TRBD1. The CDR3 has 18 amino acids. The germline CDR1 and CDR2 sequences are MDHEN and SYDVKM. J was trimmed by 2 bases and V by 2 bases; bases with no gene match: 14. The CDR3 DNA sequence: TGTGCCAGCAGTTTAATCCTTATAAACAGGGGGGAAACCTACGAGCAGTACTTC. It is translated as CASSLILINRGETYEQYF.

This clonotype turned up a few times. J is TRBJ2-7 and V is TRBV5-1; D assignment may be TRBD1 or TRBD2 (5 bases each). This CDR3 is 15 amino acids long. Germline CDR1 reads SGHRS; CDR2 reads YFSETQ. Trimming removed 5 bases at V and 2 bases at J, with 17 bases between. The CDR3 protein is CASSFTGTSTYEQYF. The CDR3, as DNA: TGCGCCAGCAGTTTTACCGGGACGTCAACCTACGAGCAGTACTTC.

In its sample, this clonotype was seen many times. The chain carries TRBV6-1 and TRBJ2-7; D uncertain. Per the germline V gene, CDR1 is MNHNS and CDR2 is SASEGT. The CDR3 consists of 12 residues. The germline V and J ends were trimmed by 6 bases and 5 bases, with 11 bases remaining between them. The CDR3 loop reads CASRAGADEQYF. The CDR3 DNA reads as TGTGCCAGCAGGGCAGGCGCGGACGAGCAGTACTTC.

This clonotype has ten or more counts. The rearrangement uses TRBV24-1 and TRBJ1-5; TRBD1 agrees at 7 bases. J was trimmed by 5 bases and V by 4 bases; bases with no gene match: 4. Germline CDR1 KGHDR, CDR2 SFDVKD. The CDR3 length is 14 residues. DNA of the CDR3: TGTGCCACCAGTGAGACCGACAGGGATCAGCCCCAGCATTTT. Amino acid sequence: CATSETDRDQPQHF.

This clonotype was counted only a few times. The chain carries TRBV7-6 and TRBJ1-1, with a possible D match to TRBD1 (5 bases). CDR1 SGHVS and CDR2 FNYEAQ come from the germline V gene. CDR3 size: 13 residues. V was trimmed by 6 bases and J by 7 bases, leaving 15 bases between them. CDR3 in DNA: TGTGCCAGCAGACCCCCCGGGACGGTTGAAGCTTTCTTT. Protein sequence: CASRPPGTVEAFF.

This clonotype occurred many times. CDR3 protein: CASSQHRDQNIQYF. The CDR3 region has the DNA TGTGCCAGCAGCCAGCACCGGGACCAAAACATTCAGTACTTC. V is TRBV11-2 and J is TRBJ2-4; D possibly matches TRBD1 or TRBD2 (5 bases each). Between the trimmed V and J ends, which lost 5 bases and 5 bases, there was a span of 13 bases. Germline CDR1 and CDR2: SGHAT and FQNNGV. The CDR3 covers 14 residues.

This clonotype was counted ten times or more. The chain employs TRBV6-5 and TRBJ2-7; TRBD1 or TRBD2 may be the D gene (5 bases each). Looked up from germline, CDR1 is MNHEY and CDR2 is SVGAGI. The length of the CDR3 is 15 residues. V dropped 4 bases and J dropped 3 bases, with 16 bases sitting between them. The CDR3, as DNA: TGTGCCAGCAGTTCCTCCCGGGACGAGGACTACGAGCAGTACTTC. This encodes CASSSSRDEDYEQYF.

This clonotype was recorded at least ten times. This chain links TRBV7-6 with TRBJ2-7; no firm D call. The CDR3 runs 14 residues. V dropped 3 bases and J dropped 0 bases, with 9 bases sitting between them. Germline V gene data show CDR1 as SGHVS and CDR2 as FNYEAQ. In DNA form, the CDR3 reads TGTGCCAGCAGCTTCCCGATCCACTCCTACGAGCAGTACTTC. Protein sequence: CASSFPIHSYEQYF.

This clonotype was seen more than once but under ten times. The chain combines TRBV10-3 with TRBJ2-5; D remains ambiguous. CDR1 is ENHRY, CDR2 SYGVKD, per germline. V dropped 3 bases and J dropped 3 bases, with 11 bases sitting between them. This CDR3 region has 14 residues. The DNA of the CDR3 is TGTGCCATCAGTGAAGGTGGGGTCGAAGAGACCCAGTACTTC. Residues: CAISEGGVEETQYF.

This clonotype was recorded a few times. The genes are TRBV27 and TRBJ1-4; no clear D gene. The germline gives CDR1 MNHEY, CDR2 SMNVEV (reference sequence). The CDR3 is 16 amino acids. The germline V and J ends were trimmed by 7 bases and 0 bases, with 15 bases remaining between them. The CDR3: CASKAADATTNEKLFF. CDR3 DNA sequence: TGTGCCAGCAAGGCGGCGGACGCCACAACTAATGAAAAACTGTTTTTT.

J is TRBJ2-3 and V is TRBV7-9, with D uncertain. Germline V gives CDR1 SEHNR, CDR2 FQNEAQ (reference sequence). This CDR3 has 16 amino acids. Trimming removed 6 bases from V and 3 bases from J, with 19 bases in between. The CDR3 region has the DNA TGTGCCAGCAGTTCCGCGACGGGTGTTGATACAGATACGCAGTATTTT. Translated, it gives CASSSATGVDTDTQYF.

In DNA, the CDR3 is TGTGCCAGCAGCTCCTTCACTAGCGGGAGTGTGAATGAGCAGTTCTTC. This gives the protein CASSSFTSGSVNEQFF. The J gene is TRBJ2-1, the V gene TRBV12-3 or TRBV12-4, with 11 positions matching TRBD2. The trim removed 6 bases at V and 7 bases at J, leaving 11 bases unmatched. CDR3 length equals 16 residues.

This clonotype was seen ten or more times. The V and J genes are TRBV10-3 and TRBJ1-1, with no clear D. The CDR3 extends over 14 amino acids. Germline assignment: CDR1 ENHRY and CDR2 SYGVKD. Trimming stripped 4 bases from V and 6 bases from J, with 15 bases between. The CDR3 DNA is TGTGCCATCAGTGGAACGTACCAGGCGCCTGAAGCTTTCTTT. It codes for CAISGTYQAPEAFF.

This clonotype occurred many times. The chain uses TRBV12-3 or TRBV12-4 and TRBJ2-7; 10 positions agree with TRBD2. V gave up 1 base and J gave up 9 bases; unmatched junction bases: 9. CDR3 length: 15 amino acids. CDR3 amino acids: CASSLGLAGGAGQYF. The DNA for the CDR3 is TGTGCCAGCAGTTTAGGATTAGCGGGAGGCGCTGGGCAGTACTTC.

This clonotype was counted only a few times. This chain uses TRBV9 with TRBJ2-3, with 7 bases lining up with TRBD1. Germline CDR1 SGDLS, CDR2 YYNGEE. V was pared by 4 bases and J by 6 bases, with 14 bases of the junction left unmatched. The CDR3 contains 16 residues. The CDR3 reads CASSTDRQGRGDTQYF. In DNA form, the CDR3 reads TGTGCCAGCAGCACCGACCGACAGGGCAGGGGGGATACGCAGTATTTT.

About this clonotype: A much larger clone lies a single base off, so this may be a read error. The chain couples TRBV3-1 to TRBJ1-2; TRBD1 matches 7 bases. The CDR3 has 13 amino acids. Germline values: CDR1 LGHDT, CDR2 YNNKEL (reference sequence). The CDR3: CAGSRDSNYGYTF. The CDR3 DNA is TGTGCCGGCAGCCGGGACAGCAACTATGGCTACACCTTC.

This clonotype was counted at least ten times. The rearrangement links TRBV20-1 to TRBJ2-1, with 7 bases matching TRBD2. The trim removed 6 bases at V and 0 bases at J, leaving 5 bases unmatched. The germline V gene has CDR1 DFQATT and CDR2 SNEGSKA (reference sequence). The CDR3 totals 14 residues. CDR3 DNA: TGCAGTGCCTTACTAGCGAGCTCCTACAATGAGCAGTTCTTC. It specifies CSALLASSYNEQFF.

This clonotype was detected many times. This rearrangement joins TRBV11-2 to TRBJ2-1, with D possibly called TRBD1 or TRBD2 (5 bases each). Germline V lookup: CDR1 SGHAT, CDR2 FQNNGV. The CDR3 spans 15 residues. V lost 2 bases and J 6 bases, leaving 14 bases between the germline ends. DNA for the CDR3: TGTGCCAGCAGCTTATGGGGGATTCAAGGCAATGAGCAGTTCTTC. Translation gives CASSLWGIQGNEQFF.

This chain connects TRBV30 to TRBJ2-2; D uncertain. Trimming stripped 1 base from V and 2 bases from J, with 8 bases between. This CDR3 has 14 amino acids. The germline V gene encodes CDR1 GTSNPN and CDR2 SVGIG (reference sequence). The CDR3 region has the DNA TGTGCCTGGAGTGCCTTTAGTAACACCGGGGAGCTGTTTTTT. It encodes CAWSAFSNTGELFF. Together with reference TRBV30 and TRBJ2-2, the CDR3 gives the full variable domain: SQTIHQWPATLVQPVGSPLSLECTVEGTSNPNLYWYRQAAGRGLQLLFYSVGIGQISSEVPQNLSASRPQDRQFILSSKKLLLSDSGFYLCAWSAFSNTGELFFGEGSRLTVL.

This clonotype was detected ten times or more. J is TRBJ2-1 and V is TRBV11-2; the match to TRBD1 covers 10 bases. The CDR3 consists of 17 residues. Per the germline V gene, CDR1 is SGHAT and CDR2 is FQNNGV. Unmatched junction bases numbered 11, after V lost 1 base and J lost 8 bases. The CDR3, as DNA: TGTGCCAGCAGCTTAGGAGCGGGGGACAGGGGTGCCTATGAGCAGTTCTTC. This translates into CASSLGAGDRGAYEQFF.

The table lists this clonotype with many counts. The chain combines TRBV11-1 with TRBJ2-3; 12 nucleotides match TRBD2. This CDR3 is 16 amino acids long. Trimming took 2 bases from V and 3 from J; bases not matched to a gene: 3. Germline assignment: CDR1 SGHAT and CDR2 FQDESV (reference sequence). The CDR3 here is CASSLMTSGSTDTQYF. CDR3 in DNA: TGTGCCAGCAGCTTAATGACTAGCGGGAGTACAGATACGCAGTATTTT.

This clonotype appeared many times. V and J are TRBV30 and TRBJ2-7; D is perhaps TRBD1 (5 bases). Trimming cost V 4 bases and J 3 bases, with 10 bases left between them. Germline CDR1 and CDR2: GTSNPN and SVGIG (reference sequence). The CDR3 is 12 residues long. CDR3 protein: CAWNRQSYEQYF. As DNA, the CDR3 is TGTGCCTGGAACCGACAGAGCTACGAGCAGTACTTC.

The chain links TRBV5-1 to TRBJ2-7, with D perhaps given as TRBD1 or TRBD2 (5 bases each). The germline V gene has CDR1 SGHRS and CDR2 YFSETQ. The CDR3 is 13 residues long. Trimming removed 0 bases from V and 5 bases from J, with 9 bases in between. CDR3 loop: CASSLVWGNEQYF. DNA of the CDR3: TGCGCCAGCAGCTTGGTCTGGGGGAACGAGCAGTACTTC.

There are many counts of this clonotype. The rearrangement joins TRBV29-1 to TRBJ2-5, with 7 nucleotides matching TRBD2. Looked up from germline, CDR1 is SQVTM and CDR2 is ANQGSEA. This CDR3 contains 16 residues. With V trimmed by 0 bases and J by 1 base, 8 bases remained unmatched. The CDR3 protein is CSVEESLAWSQETQYF. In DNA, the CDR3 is TGCAGCGTTGAAGAGTCACTAGCGTGGAGCCAAGAGACCCAGTACTTC.

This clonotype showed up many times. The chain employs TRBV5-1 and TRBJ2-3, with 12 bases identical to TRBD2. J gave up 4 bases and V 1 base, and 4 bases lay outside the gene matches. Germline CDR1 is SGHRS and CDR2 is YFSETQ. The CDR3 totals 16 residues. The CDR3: CASSLSSGRAADTQYF. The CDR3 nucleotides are TGCGCCAGCAGCTTGTCTAGCGGGAGGGCGGCAGATACGCAGTATTTT.

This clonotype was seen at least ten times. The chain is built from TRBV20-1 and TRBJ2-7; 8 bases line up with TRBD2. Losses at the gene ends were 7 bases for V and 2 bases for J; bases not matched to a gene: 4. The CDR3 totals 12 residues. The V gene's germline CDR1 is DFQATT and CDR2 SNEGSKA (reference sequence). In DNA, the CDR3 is TGCAGTGTACAAGCGGGAGCCTACGAGCAGTACTTC. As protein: CSVQAGAYEQYF.

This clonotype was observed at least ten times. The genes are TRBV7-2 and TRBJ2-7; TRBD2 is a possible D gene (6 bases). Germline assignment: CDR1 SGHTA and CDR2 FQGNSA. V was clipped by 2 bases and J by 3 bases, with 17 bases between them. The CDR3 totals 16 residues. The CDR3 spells CASSLMALSSVYEQYF. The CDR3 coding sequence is TGTGCCAGCAGCTTAATGGCTCTGTCTAGCGTCTACGAGCAGTACTTC.